This section outlines one TCR beta chain sequence together with its context. Its matching antigen is unknown. The source of the sample is a study of shared clonotypes between healthy human individuals. The genomic DNA of each subset was split evenly across several immunoSEQ plates. Sequenced by immunoSEQ multiplex PCR; TCRdb stores in-frame clones only, minus some. This table has some 2.3 million clones, approximately 95% appearing once. Regarding the study as a whole: A small donor pool kept down the genetic and exposure-history diversity that was represented. Clonotypes shared by all four sorted-subset donors had higher generation probabilities than non-shared clonotypes. Sharing across a few donors was seen in roughly 5% of naive CD4 clonotypes.

Germline V gives CDR1 WSHSY, CDR2 SAAADI. The CDR3 has 19 amino acids. Trimming shortened V by 7 bases and J by 3 bases, and 31 bases separated the two germline ends. Sequencing used naive CD4+ T cells from PBMCs. Subset noted: CD45RA+ positively selected. V is TRBV10-2 and J is TRBJ2-7; D is possibly TRBD1 (6 bases). The sequence was obtained from a man in his late teens or twenties in good health. Some clones in this sample may be carry-over from other donors' samples. The CDR3 DNA is TGCGCCAGCACGCCTGAGACAGGAATCATCATCTCTTCCCGCTACGAGCAGTACTTC. The encoded protein is CASTPETGIIISSRYEQYF.